This T cell receptor beta chain was observed in a study of beta chain features in type 1 diabetes. Study-level points and caveats: Shortening that was moderate but significant affected the TCRB CDR3s of Type 1 diabetes patients in all four CD4+ subsets.

In this sample, this clone turned up a few times. The antigen remains undetermined. Germline assignment: CDR1 MGHDK and CDR2 SYGVNS. Trimming took off 4 bases at V and 5 bases at J, with 26 bases between the two ends. CDR3 size: 18 residues. Since all of the isolated RNA was reverse transcribed, expressed TCRB transcripts were what got sequenced. TCRdb keeps only in-frame clones here, not all; method: immunoSEQ multiplex PCR. The top ten clones hold 0.65% to 0.85% of a sample with 65,000 to 85,000 clones, approximately 50% of them seen once. This clonotype was obtained from a man aged 25-40 years with type 1 diabetes. The sequenced material came from central memory CD4+ T cells from blood. The J gene is TRBJ2-5, the V gene TRBV25-1; perhaps TRBD2 as D (6 bases). In DNA, the CDR3 is TGTGCCAGCAGTGCTGCTGCGGGTGCGGGAACGGCGTTGGAGACCCAGTACTTC. This translates into CASSAAAGAGTALETQYF.